The present TCR beta chain was sequenced within a study of T cell repertoires in cytomegalovirus infection. Study information: Public TCR beta signature analysis indicated the presence of both CMV infection and matching HLA type.

To note about this clonotype: Its target is unknown.

Study-wide results and limits: Cumulated frequencies of public TCR beta families served to identify carriers of CMV plus the relevant HLA. The ex vivo response was dominated by HLA-C-restricted CMV-specific TCR beta clonotypes.

Using its own MiXCR run on the reads, TCRdb lists one record per CDR3 protein. The table has some 800,000 distinct CDR3 sequences, around a third seen once; the top ten hold around an eighth. Sequenced material: cultured CD8+ T cells from PBMCs, taken from culture after CMV antigen stimulation. The receptor comes from a human donor in good health (CMV status not recorded). Some clones in this sample may be carry-over from other donors' samples.

The CDR3 region has the DNA TGTGCCAGCAGTTTATTACCGGGACAGGGGGCGCAGAGTTACTTC. Residues: CASSLLPGQGAQSYF. This chain joins TRBV27 and TRBJ2-5; 12 bases line up with TRBD1. The CDR3 contains 15 residues. From germline, CDR1 is MNHEY and CDR2 SMNVEV (reference sequence). With 1 base clipped from V and 14 bases from J, the junction kept 11 bases outside the gene matches.